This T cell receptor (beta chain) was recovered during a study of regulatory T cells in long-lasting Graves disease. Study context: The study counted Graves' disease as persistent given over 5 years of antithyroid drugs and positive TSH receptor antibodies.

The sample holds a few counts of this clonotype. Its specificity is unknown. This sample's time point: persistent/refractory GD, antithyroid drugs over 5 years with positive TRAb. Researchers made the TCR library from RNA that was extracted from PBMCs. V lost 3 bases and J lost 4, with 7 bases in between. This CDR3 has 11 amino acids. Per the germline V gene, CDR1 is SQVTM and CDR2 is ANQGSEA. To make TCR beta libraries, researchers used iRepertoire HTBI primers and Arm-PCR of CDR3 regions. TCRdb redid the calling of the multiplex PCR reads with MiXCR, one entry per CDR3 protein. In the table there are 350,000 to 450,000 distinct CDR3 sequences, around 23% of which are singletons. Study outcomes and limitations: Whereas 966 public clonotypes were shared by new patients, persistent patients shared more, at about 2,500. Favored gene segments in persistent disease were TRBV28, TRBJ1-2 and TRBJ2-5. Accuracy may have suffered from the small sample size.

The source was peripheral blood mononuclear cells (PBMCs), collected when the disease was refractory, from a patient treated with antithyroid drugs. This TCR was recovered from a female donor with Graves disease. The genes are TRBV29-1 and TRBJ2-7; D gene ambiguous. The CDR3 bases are TGCAGCGTTGAGGTGGCGTACGAGCAGTACTTC. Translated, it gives CSVEVAYEQYF.